A selection of T cell receptor beta chains follows, all from one sample in a study of neoadjuvant nivolumab and ipilimumab in lung cancer. Profiled with immunoSEQ multiplex PCR; TCRdb holds only in-frame clones, not every one. The sample comprises 15,000 to 20,000 clones, roughly three quarters of which are singletons, and about 8% rests with the top ten. This specimen was tumor tissue, taken after neoadjuvant nivolumab, alone or with ipilimumab, at or shortly before surgery. These TCRs come from an adult with non-small cell lung cancer. The CDR3 runs from the conserved cysteine through the conserved F or W. Fields, in order: J gene, clone size, D gene, V gene, CDR3 DNA, CDR3 protein. The D gene is left open where the match is weak. Clone size is shown for a subset of rows, as once, few, many or a class of expanded clone.

>TRBJ1-6|.|TRBD1|TRBV6-5
TGTGCCAGCAGTAGAGGACAGGGGGTACACTCACCCCTCCACTTT
CASSRGQGVHSPLHF
>TRBJ1-6|.|.|TRBV19
TGTGCCAGTAAAGGGGCAGGGCCTAATTCACCCCTCCACTTT
CASKGAGPNSPLHF
>TRBJ1-1|.|.|TRBV2
TGTGCCAGCAGTGAAGATGGCACCCAGCTGTATGTTTTCTTT
CASSEDGTQLYVFF
>TRBJ1-1|once|.|TRBV29-1
TGCAGCGTTGAAGGGGGCCGGAACACTGAAGCTTTCTTT
CSVEGGRNTEAFF
>TRBJ1-2|.|TRBD1|TRBV18
TGTGCCAGCTCACCTAGGGACAGCGCTAACTATGGCTACACCTTC
CASSPRDSANYGYTF
>TRBJ2-1|few|TRBD2|TRBV5-1
TGCGCCAGCAGCTTTAGCGGGGGCCCTACCTACAATGAGCAGTTCTTC
CASSFSGGPTYNEQFF
>TRBJ1-6|few|TRBD1|TRBV18
TGTGCCAGCTCACGGCTTGGGACAGGTGAACCGAGTTCACCCCTCCACTTT
CASSRLGTGEPSSPLHF
>TRBJ1-1|.|TRBD1|TRBV6-1
TGTGCCAGCAGTAGACAGGGCATGAACACTGAAGCTTTCTTT
CASSRQGMNTEAFF
>TRBJ2-3|.|TRBD2|TRBV6-1
TGTGCCAGCAGTGAAGCGCTTAGCGGGGGTGGGTTTGGAGATACGCAGTATTTT
CASSEALSGGGFGDTQYF
>TRBJ1-5|.|.|TRBV6-5
TGTGCCAGCAGTTTTCAGGGTAATCAGCCCCAGCATTTT
CASSFQGNQPQHF
>TRBJ2-1|.|TRBD2|TRBV6-6
TGTGCCACCACGGGGGGGCCTAGCGATGAGCAGTTCTTC
CATTGGPSDEQFF
>TRBJ2-1|.|TRBD2|TRBV6-1
TGTGCCAGCAGTGATGTGTTTGTGAGACTAGCGGGAGCCAACAATGAGCAGTTCTTC
CASSDVFVRLAGANNEQFF
>TRBJ1-2|.|.|TRBV7-9
TGTGCCAGCAGCTCAACAGAGAACTATGGCTACACCTTC
CASSSTENYGYTF
>TRBJ1-3|.|TRBD1|TRBV18
TGTGCCAGCTCACCCCGGACAGGGGGAGGTAGAAACACCATATATTTT
CASSPRTGGGRNTIYF
>TRBJ1-5|.|.|TRBV6-1
TGTGCCAGCAGTGAGGGGCCAGGGAACGTTCAGCCCCAGCATTTT
CASSEGPGNVQPQHF
>TRBJ2-3|.|.|TRBV30
TGTGCCATACAGGTCACAGATACGCAGTATTTT
CAIQVTDTQYF
>TRBJ2-1|once|TRBD1|TRBV10-1
TGCGCCAGCAGCTTAGACAGGGGTCCCTACAATGAGCAGTTCTTC
CASSLDRGPYNEQFF
>TRBJ2-3|.|TRBD2|TRBV29-1
TGCAGCGTTGAGCTAGCGGGGGGTGGGACAGATACGCAGTATTTT
CSVELAGGGTDTQYF
>TRBJ1-2|few|.|TRBV7-8
TGTGCCAGCAGCCCCCAGAGCGCTAACTATGGCTACACCTTC
CASSPQSANYGYTF
>TRBJ2-7|.|.|TRBV30
TGTGCCTGGACCGGATTTAGGGATTCCTACGAGCAGTACTTC
CAWTGFRDSYEQYF
>TRBJ2-7|.|TRBD1|TRBV13
TGTGCCAGCAGCCTACAGGGGGCCGGGTCCTACGAGCAGTACTTC
CASSLQGAGSYEQYF
>TRBJ2-3|.|.|TRBV11-2
TGTGCCAGCAGCCCGAATCCAGATACGCAGTATTTT
CASSPNPDTQYF
>TRBJ1-1|.|TRBD1|TRBV6-5
TGTGCCAGCGGTAACAGGGGGCGCGGGACTGAAGCTTTCTTT
CASGNRGRGTEAFF
>TRBJ2-7|few|TRBD2|TRBV5-1
TGCGCCAGCAGCTTGGGGAGAGCGGGGGGGCAAGGATACGAGCAGTACTTC
CASSLGRAGGQGYEQYF
>TRBJ1-2|.|.|TRBV20-1
TGCAGTGCTAGATACCTCCGGACGGACACCTTC
CSARYLRTDTF